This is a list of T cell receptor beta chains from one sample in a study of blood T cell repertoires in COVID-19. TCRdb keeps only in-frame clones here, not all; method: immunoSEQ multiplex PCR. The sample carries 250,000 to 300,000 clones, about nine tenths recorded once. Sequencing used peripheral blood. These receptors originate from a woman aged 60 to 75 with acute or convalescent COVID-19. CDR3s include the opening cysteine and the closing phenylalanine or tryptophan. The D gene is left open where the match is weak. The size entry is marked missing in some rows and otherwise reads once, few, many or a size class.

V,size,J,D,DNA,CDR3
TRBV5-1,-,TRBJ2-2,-,TGCGCCAGCAGCCCAGGCAGGGCGACCGGGGAGCTGTTTTTT,CASSPGRATGELFF
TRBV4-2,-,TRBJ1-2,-,TGTGCCAGCAGCCAAGATCCCCAAGGGGCCACGGCTTACTATGGCTACACCTTC,CASSQDPQGATAYYGYTF
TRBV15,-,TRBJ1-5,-,TGTGCCACCAGCAGAGGGGCCAATCAGCCCCAGCATTTT,CATSRGANQPQHF
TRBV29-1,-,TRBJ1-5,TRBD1,TGCAGCGTTGCTATGGGACAGGGGGCGTTGGGCAATCAGCCCCAGCATTTT,CSVAMGQGALGNQPQHF
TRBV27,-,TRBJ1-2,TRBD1,TGTGCCAGCAGTTCAACCACAGAGAGGGGGCGGAACTATGGCTACACCTTC,CASSSTTERGRNYGYTF
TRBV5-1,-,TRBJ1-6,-,TGCGCCAGCAGCTTGGCCAGGGGTGTAGGGGCAATTCCACCCCTCCACTTT,CASSLARGVGAIPPLHF
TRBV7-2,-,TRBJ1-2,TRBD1,TGTGCCAGCAAACGACAGGGGGCATATGGCTACACCTTC,CASKRQGAYGYTF
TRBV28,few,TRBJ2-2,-,TGTGCCAGCAGCTCCCACATAACCGGGGAGCTGTTTTTT,CASSSHITGELFF
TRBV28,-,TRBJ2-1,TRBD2,TGTGCCAGCAGGGGGCAGCGGGAGGGCCCCTACAATGAGCAGTTCTTC,CASRGQREGPYNEQFF
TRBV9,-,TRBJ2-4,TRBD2,TGTGCCAGCAGCGTAGGTCCACCCGGGGGGTTGGACATTCAGTACTTC,CASSVGPPGGLDIQYF
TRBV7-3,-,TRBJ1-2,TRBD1,TGTGCCAGCAGCTTTACAGGGGTCTATGGCTACACCTTC,CASSFTGVYGYTF
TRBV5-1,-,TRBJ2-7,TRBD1,TGCGCCAGCAGCCCAGGACAGGGTGTATGGGAGCAGTACTTC,CASSPGQGVWEQYF
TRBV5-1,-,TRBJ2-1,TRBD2,TGCGCCAGCAGCTTGGTAGCGGGGGAGTACAATGAGCAGTTCTTC,CASSLVAGEYNEQFF
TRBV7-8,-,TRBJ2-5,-,TGTGCCAGCAGCCCTCGTGACCGAGGAGAGACCCAGTACTTC,CASSPRDRGETQYF
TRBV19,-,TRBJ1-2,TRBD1,TGTGCCAGTAGTATCGGACAGGCCCCTTATGGCTACACCTTC,CASSIGQAPYGYTF
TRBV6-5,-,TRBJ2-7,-,TGTGCCAGCAGTTACTCGAGAGGGGGCTACGAGCAGTACTTC,CASSYSRGGYEQYF
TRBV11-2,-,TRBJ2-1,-,TGTGCCAGCAGCTTCCCCCCAGCGGGTACATACAATGAGCAGTTCTTC,CASSFPPAGTYNEQFF
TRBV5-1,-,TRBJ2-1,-,TGCGCCAGCAACTCCCTCGCCCGGGGATACAATGAGCAGTTCTTC,CASNSLARGYNEQFF
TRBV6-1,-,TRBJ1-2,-,TGTGCCAGCAGTACAACGGGACAAAATGGCTACACCTTC,CASSTTGQNGYTF
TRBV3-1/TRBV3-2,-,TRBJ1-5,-,TGTGCCAGCAGCCAAGATGCGGGAGTTCAGCCCCAGCATTTT,CASSQDAGVQPQHF
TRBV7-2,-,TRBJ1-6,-,TGTGCCAGCAGCTTGGACACGAGCTCCTATAATTCACCCCTCCACTTT,CASSLDTSSYNSPLHF
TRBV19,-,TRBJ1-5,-,TGTGCCAGTAGCCCGTCCAGGGGTCAGCCCCAGCATTTT,CASSPSRGQPQHF